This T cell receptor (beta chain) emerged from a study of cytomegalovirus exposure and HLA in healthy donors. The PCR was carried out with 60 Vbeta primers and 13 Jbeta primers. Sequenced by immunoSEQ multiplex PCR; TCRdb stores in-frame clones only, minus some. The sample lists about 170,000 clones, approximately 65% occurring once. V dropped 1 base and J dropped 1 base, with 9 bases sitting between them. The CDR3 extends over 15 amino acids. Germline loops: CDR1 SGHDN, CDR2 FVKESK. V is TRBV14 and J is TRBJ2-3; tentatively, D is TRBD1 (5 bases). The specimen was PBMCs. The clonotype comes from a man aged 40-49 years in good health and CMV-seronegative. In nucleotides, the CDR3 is TGTGCCAGCAGCCAAGGCGGACAACGCACAGATACGCAGTATTTT. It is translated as CASSQGGQRTDTQYF.